This TCR beta chain emerged from a study of blood T cell repertoires in COVID-19. Study-level background: The study drew acute and convalescent COVID-19 samples from the United States, Italy and Spain.

Per the original data handling: Estimates of nucleated cell counts were drawn from the amplification of reference gene primers. Only in-frame clones appear in the TCRdb table, and some are missing; sequencing was by immunoSEQ multiplex PCR. V and J calls and clone size are as listed in that table; D and trimming were resolved from the DNA. The table has approximately 300,000 clones, 87% seen once; the top ten hold 1%. The sequence derives from a man aged 45-65 years with active or convalescent COVID-19. Sequencing was done on a sample of peripheral blood.

The CDR3 sequence is CASSIYSGEPGTDTQYF. CDR3 nucleotides: TGTGCCAGTAGTATCTACAGTGGCGAGCCTGGCACAGATACGCAGTATTTT. V gene TRBV19 combines with J gene TRBJ2-3; no clear D gene. The CDR3 is 17 residues long. The germline CDR1 and CDR2 sequences are LNHDA and SQIVND (reference sequence). V was pared by 3 bases and J by 1 base, with 17 bases between.